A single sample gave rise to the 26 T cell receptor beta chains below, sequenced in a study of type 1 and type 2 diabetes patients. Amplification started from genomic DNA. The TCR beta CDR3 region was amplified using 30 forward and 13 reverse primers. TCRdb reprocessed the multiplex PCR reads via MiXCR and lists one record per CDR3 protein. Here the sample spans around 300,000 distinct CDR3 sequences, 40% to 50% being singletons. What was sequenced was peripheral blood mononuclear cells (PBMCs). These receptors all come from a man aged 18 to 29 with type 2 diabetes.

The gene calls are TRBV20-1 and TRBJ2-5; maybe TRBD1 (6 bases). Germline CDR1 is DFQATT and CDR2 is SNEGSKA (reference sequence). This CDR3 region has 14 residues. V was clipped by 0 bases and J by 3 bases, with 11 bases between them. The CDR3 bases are TGCAGTGCTAGAGATCTTAGGGGGAAAGAGACCCAGTACTTC. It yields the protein CSARDLRGKETQYF.

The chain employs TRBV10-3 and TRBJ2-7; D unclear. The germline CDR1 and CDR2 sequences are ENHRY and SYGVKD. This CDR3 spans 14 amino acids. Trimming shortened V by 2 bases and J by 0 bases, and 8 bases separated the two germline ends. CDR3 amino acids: CAISEPVSSYEQYF. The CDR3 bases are TGTGCCATCAGTGAGCCGGTCAGCTCCTACGAGCAGTACTTC.

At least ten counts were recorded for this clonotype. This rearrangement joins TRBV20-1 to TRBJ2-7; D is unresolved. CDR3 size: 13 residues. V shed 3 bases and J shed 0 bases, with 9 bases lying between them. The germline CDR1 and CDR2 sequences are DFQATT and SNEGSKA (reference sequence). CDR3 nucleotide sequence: TGCAGTGCTAGGCGCTCGATCTCCTACGAGCAGTACTTC. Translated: CSARRSISYEQYF.

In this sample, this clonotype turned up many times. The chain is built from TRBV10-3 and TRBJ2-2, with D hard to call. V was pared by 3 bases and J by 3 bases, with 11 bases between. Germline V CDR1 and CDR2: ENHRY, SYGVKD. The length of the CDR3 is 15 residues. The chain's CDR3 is CAISDYGVDTGELFF. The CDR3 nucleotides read TGTGCCATCAGTGATTATGGAGTGGACACCGGGGAGCTGTTTTTT.

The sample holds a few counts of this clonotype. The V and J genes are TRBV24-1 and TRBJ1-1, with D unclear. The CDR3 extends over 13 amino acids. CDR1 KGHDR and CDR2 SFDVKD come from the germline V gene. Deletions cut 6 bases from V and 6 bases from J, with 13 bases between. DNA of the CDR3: TGTGCCACCAGTCCCTCGGGGTTTGCTGAAGCTTTCTTT. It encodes CATSPSGFAEAFF.

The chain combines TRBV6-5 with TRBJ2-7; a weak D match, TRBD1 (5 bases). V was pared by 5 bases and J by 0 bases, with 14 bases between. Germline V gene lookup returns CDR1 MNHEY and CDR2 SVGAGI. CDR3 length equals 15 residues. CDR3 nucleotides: TGTGCCAGCAGTCCCACTATCCAGGGCTCCTACGAGCAGTACTTC. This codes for CASSPTIQGSYEQYF.

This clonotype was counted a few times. The CDR3 DNA follows: TGTGCCAGCAGTTACCCAAAACCACCGCGGAGGGGGAACTCCTACGAGCAGTACTTC. Translation: CASSYPKPPRRGNSYEQYF. The V and J genes are TRBV6-2 or TRBV6-3 and TRBJ2-7; D may correspond to TRBD1 or TRBD2 (6 bases each). Trimming removed 2 bases at V and 0 bases at J, with 23 bases between. The CDR3 spans 19 residues. Germline assignment: CDR1 MNHEY and CDR2 SVGEGT.

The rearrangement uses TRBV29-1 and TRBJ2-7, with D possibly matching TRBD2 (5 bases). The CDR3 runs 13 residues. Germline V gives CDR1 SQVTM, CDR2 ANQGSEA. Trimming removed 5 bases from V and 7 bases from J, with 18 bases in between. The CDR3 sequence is CSVQGLTTGEQYF. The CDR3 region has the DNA TGCAGCGTTCAAGGACTGACCACGGGGGAGCAGTACTTC.

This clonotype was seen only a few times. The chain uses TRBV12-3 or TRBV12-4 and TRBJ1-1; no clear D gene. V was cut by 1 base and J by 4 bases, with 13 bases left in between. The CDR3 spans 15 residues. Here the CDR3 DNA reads TGTGCCAGCAGTTTAGTCCTACAGAGGCGCACTGAAGCTTTCTTT. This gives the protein CASSLVLQRRTEAFF.

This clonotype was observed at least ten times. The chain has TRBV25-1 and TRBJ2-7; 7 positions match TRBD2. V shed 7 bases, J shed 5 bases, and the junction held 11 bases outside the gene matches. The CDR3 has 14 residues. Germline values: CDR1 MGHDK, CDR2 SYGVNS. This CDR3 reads CASTDGRGFDEQYF. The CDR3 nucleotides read TGTGCCAGCACCGATGGGAGGGGCTTCGACGAGCAGTACTTC.

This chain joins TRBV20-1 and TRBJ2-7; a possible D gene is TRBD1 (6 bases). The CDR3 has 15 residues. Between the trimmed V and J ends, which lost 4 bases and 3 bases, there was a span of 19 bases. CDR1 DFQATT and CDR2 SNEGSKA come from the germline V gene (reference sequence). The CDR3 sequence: CSANPATGINYEQYF. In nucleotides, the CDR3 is TGCAGTGCTAACCCTGCGACAGGAATAAACTACGAGCAGTACTTC.

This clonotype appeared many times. CDR3 DNA: TGTGCCAGCAGCCCCAGTGGCGGGAGATACGGCGGGGAGCTGTTTTTT. It codes for CASSPSGGRYGGELFF. V usage is TRBV7-6 and J usage is TRBJ2-2, with 7 bases lining up with TRBD2. This CDR3 is 16 amino acids long. J gave up 7 bases and V 5 bases, and 13 bases lay outside the gene matches. Germline CDR1 SGHVS, CDR2 FNYEAQ.

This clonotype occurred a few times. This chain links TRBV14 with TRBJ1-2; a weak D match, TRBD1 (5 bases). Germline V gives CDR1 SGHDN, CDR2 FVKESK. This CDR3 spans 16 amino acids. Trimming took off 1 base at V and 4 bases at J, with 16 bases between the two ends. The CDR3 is CASSQAWEGPGYGYTF. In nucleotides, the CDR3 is TGTGCCAGCAGCCAAGCATGGGAGGGACCGGGCTATGGCTACACCTTC.

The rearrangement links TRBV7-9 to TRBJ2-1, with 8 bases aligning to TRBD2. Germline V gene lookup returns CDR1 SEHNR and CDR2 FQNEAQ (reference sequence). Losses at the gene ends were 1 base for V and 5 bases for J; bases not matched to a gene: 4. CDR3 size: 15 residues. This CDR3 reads CASSLGSGAHNEQFF. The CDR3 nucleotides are TGTGCCAGCAGCTTAGGTAGCGGGGCACACAATGAGCAGTTCTTC.

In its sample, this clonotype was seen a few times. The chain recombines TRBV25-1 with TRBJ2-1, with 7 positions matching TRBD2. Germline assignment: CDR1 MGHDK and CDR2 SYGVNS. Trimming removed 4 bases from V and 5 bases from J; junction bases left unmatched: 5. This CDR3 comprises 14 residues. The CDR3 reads CASSGLAADNEQFF. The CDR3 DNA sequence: TGTGCCAGCAGTGGGCTAGCGGCGGACAATGAGCAGTTCTTC.

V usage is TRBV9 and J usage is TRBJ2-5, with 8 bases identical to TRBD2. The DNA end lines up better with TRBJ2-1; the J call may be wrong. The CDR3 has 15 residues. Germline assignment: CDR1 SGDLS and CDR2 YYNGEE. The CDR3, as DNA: TGTGCCAGCAGCGTTACACTAGCGGAGGGCAATGAGCAGTTCTTC. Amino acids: CASSVTLAEGNEQFF.

The CDR3 spells CASSLLGPEPQPQHF. CDR3 nucleotide sequence: TGTGCCAGCAGCCTTCTCGGGCCCGAACCACAGCCCCAGCATTTT. The chain combines TRBV7-2 with TRBJ1-5; D ambiguous. The CDR3 totals 15 residues. V was pared by 5 bases and J by 7 bases, with 18 bases between. Germline V gene data show CDR1 as SGHTA and CDR2 as FQGNSA.

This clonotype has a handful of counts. In DNA form, the CDR3 reads TGTGCCAGCAGGGGTCGGACAGGGGCATGGGATTCACCCCTCCACTTT. Protein product: CASRGRTGAWDSPLHF. V gene TRBV2 combines with J gene TRBJ1-6; 9 bases agree with TRBD1. The CDR3 runs 16 residues. The V segment lost 6 bases and the J segment 8 bases; nucleotides outside the gene matches: 11. Germline CDR1 and CDR2: SNHLY and FYNNEI. The full variable domain, its missing parts supplied by reference TRBV2 and TRBJ1-6, is EPEVTQTPSHQVTQMGQEVILRCVPISNHLYFYWYRQILGQKVEFLVSFYNNEISEKSEIFDDQFSVERPDGSNFTLKIRSTKLEDSAMYFCASRGRTGAWDSPLHFGNGTRLTVT.

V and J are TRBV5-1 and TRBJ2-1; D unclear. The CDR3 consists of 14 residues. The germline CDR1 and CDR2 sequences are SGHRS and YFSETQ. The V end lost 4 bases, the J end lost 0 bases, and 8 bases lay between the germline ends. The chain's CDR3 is CASSVPDSYNEQFF. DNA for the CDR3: TGCGCCAGCAGCGTCCCGGACTCCTACAATGAGCAGTTCTTC. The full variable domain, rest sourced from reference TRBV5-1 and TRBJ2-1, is KAGVTQTPRYLIKTRGQQVTLSCSPISGHRSVSWYQQTPGQGLQFLFEYFSETQRNKGNFPGRFSGRQFSNSRSEMNVSTLELGDSALYLCASSVPDSYNEQFFGPGTRLTVL.

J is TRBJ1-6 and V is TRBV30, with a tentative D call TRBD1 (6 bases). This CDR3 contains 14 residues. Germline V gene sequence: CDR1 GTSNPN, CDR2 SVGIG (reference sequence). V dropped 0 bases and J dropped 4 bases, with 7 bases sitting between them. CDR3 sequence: CAWSVGGYNSPLHF. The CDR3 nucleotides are TGTGCCTGGAGTGTAGGGGGATATAATTCACCCCTCCACTTT.

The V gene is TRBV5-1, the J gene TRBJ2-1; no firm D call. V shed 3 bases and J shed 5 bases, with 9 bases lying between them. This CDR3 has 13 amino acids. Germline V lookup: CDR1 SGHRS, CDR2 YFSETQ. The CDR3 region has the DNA TGCGCCAGCAGCTCCTTAAGCGACAATGAGCAGTTCTTC. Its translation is CASSSLSDNEQFF.

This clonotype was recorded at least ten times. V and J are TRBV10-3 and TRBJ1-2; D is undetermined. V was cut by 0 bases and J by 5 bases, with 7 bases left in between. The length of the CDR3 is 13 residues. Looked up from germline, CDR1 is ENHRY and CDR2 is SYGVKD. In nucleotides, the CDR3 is TGTGCCATCAGTGAGTCGAAATTATATGGCTACACCTTC. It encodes CAISESKLYGYTF.

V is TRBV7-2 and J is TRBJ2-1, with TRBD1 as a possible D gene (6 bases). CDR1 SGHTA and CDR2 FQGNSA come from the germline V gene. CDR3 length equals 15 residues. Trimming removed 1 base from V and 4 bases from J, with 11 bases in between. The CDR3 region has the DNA TGTGCCAGCAGCTTAGTTGGGACATTGTACAATGAGCAGTTCTTC. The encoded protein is CASSLVGTLYNEQFF.

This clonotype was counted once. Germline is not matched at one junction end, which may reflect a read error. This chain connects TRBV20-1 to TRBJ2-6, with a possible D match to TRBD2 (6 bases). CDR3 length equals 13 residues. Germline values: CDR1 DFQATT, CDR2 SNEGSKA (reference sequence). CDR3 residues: CSVTSSGADVLTF. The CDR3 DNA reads TGCAGCGTTACTAGCTCTGGGGCCGACGTCCTGACTTTC.

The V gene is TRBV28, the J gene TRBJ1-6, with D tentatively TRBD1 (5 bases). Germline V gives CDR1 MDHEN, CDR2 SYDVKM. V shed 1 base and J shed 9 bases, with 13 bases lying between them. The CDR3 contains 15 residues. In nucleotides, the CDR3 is TGTGCCAGCAGTTTATATCAGGGATCGGGTTCACCCCTCCACTTT. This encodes CASSLYQGSGSPLHF.

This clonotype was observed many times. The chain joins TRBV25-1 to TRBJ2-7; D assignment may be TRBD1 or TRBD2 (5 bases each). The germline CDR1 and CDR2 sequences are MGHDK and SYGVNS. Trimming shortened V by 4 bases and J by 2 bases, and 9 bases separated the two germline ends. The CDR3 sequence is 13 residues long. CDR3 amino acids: CASSGQGAYEQYF. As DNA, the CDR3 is TGTGCCAGCAGTGGTCAGGGAGCCTACGAGCAGTACTTC.